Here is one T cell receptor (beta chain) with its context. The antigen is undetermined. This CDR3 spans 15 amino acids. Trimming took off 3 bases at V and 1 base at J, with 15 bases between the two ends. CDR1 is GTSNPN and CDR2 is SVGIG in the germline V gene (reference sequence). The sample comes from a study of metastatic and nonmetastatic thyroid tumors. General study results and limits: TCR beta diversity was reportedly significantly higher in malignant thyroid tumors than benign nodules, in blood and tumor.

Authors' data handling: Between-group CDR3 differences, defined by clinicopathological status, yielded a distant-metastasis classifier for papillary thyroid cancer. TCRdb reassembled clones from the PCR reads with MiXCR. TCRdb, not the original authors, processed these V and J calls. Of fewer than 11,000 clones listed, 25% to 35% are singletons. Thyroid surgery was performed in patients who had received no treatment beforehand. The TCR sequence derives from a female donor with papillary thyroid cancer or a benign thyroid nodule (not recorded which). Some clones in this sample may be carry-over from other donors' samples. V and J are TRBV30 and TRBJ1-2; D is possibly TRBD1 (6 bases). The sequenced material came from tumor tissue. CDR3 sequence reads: CAWRVEDRDNYGYTF. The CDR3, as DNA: TGTGCCTGGAGGGTAGAGGACAGAGATAACTATGGCTACACCTTC. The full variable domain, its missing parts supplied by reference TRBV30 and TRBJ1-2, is SQTIHQWPATLVQPVGSPLSLECTVEGTSNPNLYWYRQAAGRGLQLLFYSVGIGQISSEVPQNLSASRPQDRQFILSSKKLLLSDSGFYLCAWRVEDRDNYGYTFGSGTRLTVV.